This paragraph reports one T cell receptor beta chain. Nashville, Tennessee was home to all donors, who were Caucasian adults. From germline, CDR1 is SGHRS and CDR2 YFSETQ. CDR3 length: 14 residues. V lost 0 bases and J lost 4, with 11 bases in between. Produced via immunoSEQ multiplex PCR; TCRdb's table is partial and in-frame only. The profile shows 2,500,000 or so clones, approximately 92% of them singletons. The data derive from a study of shared clonotypes between healthy human individuals. The receptor was isolated from a man between 18 and 29 years old in good health. The chain couples TRBV5-1 to TRBJ2-7, with unresolved D. Material for sequencing was naive CD4+ T cells sorted from blood. Subset of the sample: CD45RA+ positively selected. The CDR3 nucleotides read TGCGCCAGCAGCTTGGGGAGTGTCCCTTACGAGCAGTACTTC. Translated: CASSLGSVPYEQYF.